This TCR beta chain emerged from a study of T cell responses to AZD1222 COVID-19 vaccine. Profiling relied on immunoSEQ multiplex PCR, and the TCRdb table lists in-frame clones only, not all of them. The sample lists 100,000 to 120,000 clones, about 90% seen once, with about 15% in the top ten. CDR3 length equals 16 residues. Germline CDR1 is MNHNY and CDR2 is SVGAGI (reference sequence). V lost 6 bases to trimming and J lost 4 bases; unmatched junction nucleotides: 9. Second-dose schedules of about 4 or about 12 weeks were combined. The rearrangement links TRBV6-6 to TRBJ1-6; the match to TRBD1 covers 7 bases. The sequence derives from an adult who received the AZD1222 COVID-19 vaccine. Source: peripheral blood, taken 28 days after the second AZD1222 dose. CDR3 in DNA: TGTGCCAGCAGCCGCACCGGGACAGTTTATAATTCACCCCTCCACTTT. This encodes CASSRTGTVYNSPLHF.